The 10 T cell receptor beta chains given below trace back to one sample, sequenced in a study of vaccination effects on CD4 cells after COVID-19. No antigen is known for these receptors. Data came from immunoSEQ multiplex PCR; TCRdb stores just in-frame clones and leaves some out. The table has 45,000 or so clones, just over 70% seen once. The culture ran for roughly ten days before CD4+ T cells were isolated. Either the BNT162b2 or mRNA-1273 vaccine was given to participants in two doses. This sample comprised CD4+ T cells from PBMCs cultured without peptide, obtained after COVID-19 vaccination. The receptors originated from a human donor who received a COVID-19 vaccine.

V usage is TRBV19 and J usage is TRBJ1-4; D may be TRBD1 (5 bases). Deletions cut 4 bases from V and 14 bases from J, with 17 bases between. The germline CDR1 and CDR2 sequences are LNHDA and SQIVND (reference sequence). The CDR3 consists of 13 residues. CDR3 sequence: CASSTHFGGGLFF. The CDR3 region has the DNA TGTGCCAGTAGTACCCATTTCGGGGGAGGCCTGTTTTTT.

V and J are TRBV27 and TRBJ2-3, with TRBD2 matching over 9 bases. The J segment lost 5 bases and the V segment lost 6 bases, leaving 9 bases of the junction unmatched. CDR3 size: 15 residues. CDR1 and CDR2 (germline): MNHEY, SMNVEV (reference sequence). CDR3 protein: CASRPSGGFGDTQYF. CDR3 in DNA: TGTGCCAGCAGGCCAAGCGGGGGGTTTGGAGATACGCAGTATTTT.

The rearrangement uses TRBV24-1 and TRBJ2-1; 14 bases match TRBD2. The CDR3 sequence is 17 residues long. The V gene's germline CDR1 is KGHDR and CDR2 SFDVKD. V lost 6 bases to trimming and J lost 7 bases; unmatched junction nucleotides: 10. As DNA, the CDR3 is TGTGCCACCAGTTCCCGACTAGCGGGGGGGGGATGGAATGAGCAGTTCTTC. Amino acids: CATSSRLAGGGWNEQFF.

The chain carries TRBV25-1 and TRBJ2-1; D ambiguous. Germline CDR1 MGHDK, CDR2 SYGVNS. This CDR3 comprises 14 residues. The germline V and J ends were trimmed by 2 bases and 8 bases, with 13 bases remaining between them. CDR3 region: CASSETGSRDEQFF. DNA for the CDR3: TGTGCCAGCAGTGAAACCGGCAGTCGGGATGAGCAGTTCTTC.

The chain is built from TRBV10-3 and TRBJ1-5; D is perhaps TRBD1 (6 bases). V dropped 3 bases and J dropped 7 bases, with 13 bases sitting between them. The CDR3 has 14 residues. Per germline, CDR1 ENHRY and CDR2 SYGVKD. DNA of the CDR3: TGTGCCATCAGTGAAGGGGGGGGGCGACAGCCCCAGCATTTT. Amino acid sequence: CAISEGGGRQPQHF.

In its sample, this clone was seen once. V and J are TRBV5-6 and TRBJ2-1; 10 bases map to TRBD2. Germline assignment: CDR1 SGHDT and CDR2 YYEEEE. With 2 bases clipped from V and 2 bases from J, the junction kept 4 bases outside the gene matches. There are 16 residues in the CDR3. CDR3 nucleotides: TGTGCCAGCAGCTTACGGACTAGCGGAACCTACAATGAGCAGTTCTTC. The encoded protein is CASSLRTSGTYNEQFF.

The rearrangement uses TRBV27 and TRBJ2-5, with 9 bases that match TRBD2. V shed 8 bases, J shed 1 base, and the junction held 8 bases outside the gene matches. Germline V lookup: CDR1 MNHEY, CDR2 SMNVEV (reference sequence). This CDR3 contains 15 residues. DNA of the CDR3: TGTGCCAGCCACGGGATAGCGGGAGCCCAAGAGACCCAGTACTTC. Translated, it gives CASHGIAGAQETQYF.

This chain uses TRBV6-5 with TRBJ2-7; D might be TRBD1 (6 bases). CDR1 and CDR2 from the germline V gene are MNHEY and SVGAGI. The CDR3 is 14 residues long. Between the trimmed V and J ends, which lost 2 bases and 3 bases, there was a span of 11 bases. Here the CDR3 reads CASSYTRDNYEQYF. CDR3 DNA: TGTGCCAGCAGTTACACACGGGACAACTACGAGCAGTACTTC.

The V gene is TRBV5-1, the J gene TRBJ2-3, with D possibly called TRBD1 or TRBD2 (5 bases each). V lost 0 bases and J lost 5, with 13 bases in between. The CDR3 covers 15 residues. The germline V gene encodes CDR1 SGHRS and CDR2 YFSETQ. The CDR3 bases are TGCGCCAGCAGCTTGGGACTCGGGGCGGGAGATACGCAGTATTTT. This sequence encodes CASSLGLGAGDTQYF.

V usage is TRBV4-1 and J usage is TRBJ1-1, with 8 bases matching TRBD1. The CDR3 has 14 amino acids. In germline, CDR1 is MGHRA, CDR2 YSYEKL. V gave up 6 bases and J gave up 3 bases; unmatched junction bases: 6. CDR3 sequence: CASSSGGADTEAFF. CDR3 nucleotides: TGCGCCAGCAGTTCAGGGGGCGCAGACACTGAAGCTTTCTTT.